Presented here are 20 T cell receptor beta chains from one specimen sequenced in a study of OX40 agonist ivuxolimab in advanced cancers. Sequencing was performed with immunoSEQ multiplex PCR; in TCRdb, only in-frame clones are kept and a portion is missing. The sample holds 83,000 or so clones, 86% seen once. The input for sequencing was CD4+ or CD8+ T cells sorted from blood, taken in a trial of the OX40 agonist ivuxolimab. The receptor source for this set is an adult with an advanced solid tumor such as melanoma, head and neck, liver or kidney cancer.

The J gene is TRBJ2-5, the V gene TRBV28; 11 bases match TRBD1. V was pared by 3 bases and J by 3 bases, with 3 bases of the junction left unmatched. There are 15 residues in the CDR3. The germline CDR1 and CDR2 sequences are MDHEN and SYDVKM. The CDR3 reads CASSLMGQGEETQYF. CDR3 DNA sequence: TGTGCCAGCAGTTTGATGGGACAGGGGGAAGAGACCCAGTACTTC.

V and J are TRBV19 and TRBJ2-7; D may be TRBD1 (6 bases). The CDR3 sequence is 14 residues long. Germline-derived CDR1 and CDR2 are LNHDA and SQIVND (reference sequence). With 6 bases removed from V and 0 bases from J, the gap between germline ends came to 12 bases. CDR3 bases: TGTGCCAGTAGGGGGACAAGAAGCTCCTACGAGCAGTACTTC. Translation gives CASRGTRSSYEQYF.

The genes are TRBV19 and TRBJ1-1; 7 nucleotides align to TRBD1. Germline V gene data show CDR1 as LNHDA and CDR2 as SQIVND (reference sequence). The ends lost 5 bases at V and 1 base at J; junction bases unmatched: 4. This CDR3 has 14 residues. The DNA for the CDR3 is TGTGCCAGTAGTGAGGACAGGAGGAACACTGAAGCTTTCTTT. Protein: CASSEDRRNTEAFF.

The genes are TRBV2 and TRBJ2-7, with D unresolved. This CDR3 is built from 11 residues. V was clipped by 6 bases and J by 0 bases, with 3 bases between them. Germline-derived CDR1 and CDR2 are SNHLY and FYNNEI. The CDR3 nucleotides are TGTGCCAGCAGCTACTCCTACGAGCAGTACTTC. This gives the protein CASSYSYEQYF.

The rearrangement links TRBV6-1 to TRBJ2-7, with D possibly matching TRBD2 (5 bases). V was pared by 6 bases and J by 7 bases, with 16 bases between. The CDR3 is made up of 13 amino acids. The germline V gene has CDR1 MNHNS and CDR2 SASEGT. This chain's CDR3 is CASRSDAPGEQYF. The CDR3 DNA reads as TGTGCCAGCAGGAGTGATGCCCCGGGGGAGCAGTACTTC.

This clone was recorded only once. The rearrangement joins TRBV5-1 to TRBJ2-5, with TRBD1 as a possible D gene (6 bases). This CDR3 is 14 amino acids long. The ends were cut back, 2 bases at V and 12 bases at J, with 20 bases in the middle. Germline CDR1 SGHRS, CDR2 YFSETQ. CDR3 DNA sequence: TGCGCCAGCAGCTTTCGGACAGAAGTGCCGATGGAGTACTTC. Translation: CASSFRTEVPMEYF.

The CDR3 loop reads CATSRDFAGGFADTQYF. CDR3 in DNA: TGTGCCACCAGCAGAGATTTCGCAGGGGGCTTCGCAGATACGCAGTATTTT. The chain is built from TRBV15 and TRBJ2-3; 8 bases are a match to TRBD1. With 0 bases clipped from V and 4 bases from J, the junction kept 9 bases outside the gene matches. Germline V gene data show CDR1 as LNHNV and CDR2 as YYDKDF (reference sequence). This CDR3 spans 17 amino acids.

The chain employs TRBV2 and TRBJ2-1, with a possible D match to TRBD1 (6 bases). The germline V gene has CDR1 SNHLY and CDR2 FYNNEI. The V end was cut by 8 bases, the J end by 6 bases, with 14 bases between. The CDR3 has 13 residues. CDR3 nucleotides: TGTGCCAGCGGCAGGAGAGGGGGCAATGAGCAGTTCTTC. Translated: CASGRRGGNEQFF.

This clone has a handful of counts. The genes are TRBV18 and TRBJ2-5; TRBD1 might be the D (6 bases). This CDR3 contains 16 residues. V was shortened by 1 base and J by 2 bases, with 14 bases between the two germline ends. CDR1 and CDR2 from the germline V gene are KGHSH and LQKENI. CDR3 sequence reads: CASSPLVGHLQETQYF. As DNA, the CDR3 is TGTGCCAGCTCACCACTGGTGGGACACCTTCAAGAGACCCAGTACTTC.

CDR3 protein: CASSRGTGYEKLFF. CDR3 in DNA: TGTGCCAGCAGCCGCGGGACAGGTTATGAAAAACTGTTTTTT. The rearrangement joins TRBV7-9 to TRBJ1-4, with 8 bases fitting TRBD1. The germline V gene encodes CDR1 SEHNR and CDR2 FQNEAQ (reference sequence). Trimming cost V 5 bases and J 6 bases; bases outside gene matches: 5. This CDR3 has 14 residues.

A few counts support this clone. This sequence joins TRBV5-5 and TRBJ1-2; D remains ambiguous. The V gene lost 0 bases and the J gene lost 8 bases, with 11 bases spanning the gap. The germline gives CDR1 SGHKS, CDR2 YYEKEE (reference sequence). The CDR3 totals 13 residues. CDR3 nucleotides: TGTGCCAGCAGCTTGGACCTCGTTACGGGCTACACCTTC. Its protein is CASSLDLVTGYTF.

The chain carries TRBV2 and TRBJ1-5; D is uncertain. Germline V gene sequence: CDR1 SNHLY, CDR2 FYNNEI. V was clipped by 7 bases and J by 0 bases, with 10 bases between them. There are 14 residues in the CDR3. The CDR3 reads CASTRVYSNQPQHF. The CDR3 DNA is TGTGCCAGCACAAGGGTTTATAGCAATCAGCCCCAGCATTTT.

The chain carries TRBV7-9 and TRBJ2-3; 12 bases are a match to TRBD2. The V segment lost 3 bases and the J segment 6 bases; nucleotides outside the gene matches: 7. CDR1 is SEHNR and CDR2 is FQNEAQ in the germline V gene (reference sequence). The CDR3 length is 16 residues. The CDR3 sequence is CASSFQTSGSSDTQYF. CDR3 nucleotide sequence: TGTGCCAGCAGCTTTCAGACTAGCGGGAGTTCGGATACGCAGTATTTT.

This chain uses TRBV27 with TRBJ2-5; D might be TRBD2 (6 bases). Germline CDR1 is MNHEY and CDR2 is SMNVEV (reference sequence). Trimming shortened V by 3 bases and J by 5 bases, and 10 bases separated the two germline ends. The CDR3 extends over 13 amino acids. CDR3 nucleotides: TGTGCCAGCAGTTTGCGGGGTACGGAGACCCAGTACTTC. It encodes CASSLRGTETQYF.

This chain links TRBV25-1 with TRBJ1-2, with D possibly matching TRBD1 (6 bases). Germline-derived CDR1 and CDR2 are MGHDK and SYGVNS. The CDR3 is 13 residues long. V was pared by 0 bases and J by 8 bases, with 10 bases between. CDR3 in amino acids: CASSEYRGSGYTF. CDR3 nucleotides: TGTGCCAGCAGTGAATACAGGGGTAGCGGCTACACCTTC.

The chain has TRBV4-3 and TRBJ2-3; D is undetermined. Germline CDR1 and CDR2: LGHNA and YSLEER. CDR3 length equals 15 residues. The germline V and J ends were trimmed by 0 bases and 0 bases, with 7 bases remaining between them. CDR3 loop: CASSQDWSSTDTQYF. For the CDR3, the DNA is TGCGCCAGCAGCCAAGATTGGTCTAGCACAGATACGCAGTATTTT.

J is TRBJ2-6 and V is TRBV5-6, with D possibly TRBD1 on 6 matching bases. Germline assignment: CDR1 SGHDT and CDR2 YYEEEE. This CDR3 has 17 residues. With 5 bases removed from V and 4 bases from J, the gap between germline ends came to 19 bases. The CDR3 bases are TGTGCCAGCAGTTCAACAGGGTATCGGTCAGGGGCCAACGTCCTGACTTTC. Its translation: CASSSTGYRSGANVLTF.

The chain recombines TRBV7-2 with TRBJ2-2; D might be TRBD1 (5 bases). V lost 2 bases to trimming and J lost 0 bases, with 10 bases between them. The CDR3 contains 16 residues. Germline loops: CDR1 SGHTA, CDR2 FQGNSA. The CDR3 DNA follows: TGTGCCAGCAGCTTACTAGTCAGGGCGAACACCGGGGAGCTGTTTTTT. Translation: CASSLLVRANTGELFF.

The chain is built from TRBV6-4 and TRBJ2-2; 9 bases map to TRBD2. The germline gives CDR1 MRHNA, CDR2 SNTAGT. J was trimmed by 3 bases and V by 6 bases; bases with no gene match: 11. CDR3 length: 17 residues. The CDR3 region has the DNA TGTGCCAGCAGCCTAATAGCGGGAGAGGGATACACCGGGGAGCTGTTTTTT. It translates to CASSLIAGEGYTGELFF.

The chain has TRBV28 and TRBJ2-1; the match to TRBD2 covers 9 bases. V was pared by 4 bases and J by 15 bases, with 7 bases of the junction left unmatched. The length of the CDR3 is 12 residues. Germline V gives CDR1 MDHEN, CDR2 SYDVKM. CDR3 sequence (DNA): TGTGCCAGCAGTTCGAGCGGGAGGTTGCCGTTCTTC. Amino acids: CASSSSGRLPFF.